This passage covers 28 T cell receptor beta chains from one sample sequenced in a study of cytomegalovirus exposure and HLA in healthy donors. Primers: 60 Vbeta forward and 13 Jbeta reverse. The repertoire was sequenced with immunoSEQ multiplex PCR; TCRdb's copy has only in-frame clones and lacks some. The top ten clones hold 6.3% of a sample with tens of thousands of clones, about 63% of them seen once. Source material: PBMCs. The receptor set was obtained from a woman aged 30 to 39 in good health and CMV-seronegative.

This chain links TRBV5-4 with TRBJ2-7; tentatively, D is TRBD1 (7 bases). V lost 0 bases and J 6 bases, leaving 13 bases between the germline ends. Germline V gene data show CDR1 as SGHNT and CDR2 as YYREEE (reference sequence). The CDR3 consists of 14 residues. The CDR3: CASSLVSRGAEQYF. The CDR3 region has the DNA TGTGCCAGCAGCTTGGTAAGCAGGGGGGCCGAGCAGTACTTC.

The J gene is TRBJ2-2, the V gene TRBV19; 10 bases agree with TRBD1. The germline CDR1 and CDR2 sequences are LNHDA and SQIVND (reference sequence). V trimming: 5 bases; J trimming: 6 bases; junction bases outside the gene matches: 6. This CDR3 comprises 15 residues. In nucleotides, the CDR3 is TGTGCCAGTAGTCACGGGACAGGGGAAGCCGGGGAGCTGTTTTTT. Translation gives CASSHGTGEAGELFF.

The CDR3, as DNA: TGTGCCAGCAGTCTGCTAGTCGAGGGGGACGAGCAGTACTTC. Amino acids: CASSLLVEGDEQYF. The V and J genes are TRBV6-5 and TRBJ2-7; tentative D call: TRBD1 (6 bases). Germline values: CDR1 MNHEY, CDR2 SVGAGI. V was pared by 5 bases and J by 5 bases, with 16 bases between. This CDR3 comprises 14 residues.

The table lists this clone with a count of one. J is TRBJ1-3 and V is TRBV7-9, with TRBD1 matching 10 bases. Germline V gene sequence: CDR1 SEHNR, CDR2 FQNEAQ (reference sequence). The V and J ends lost 5 bases and 1 base, in that order; junction bases with no gene match: 5. The CDR3 sequence is 16 residues long. The DNA of the CDR3 is TGTGCCAGCAGCCCACCGGGACAGGGGTCTGGAAACACCATATATTTT. Protein sequence: CASSPPGQGSGNTIYF.

V gene TRBV28 combines with J gene TRBJ1-2, with TRBD1 matching 7 bases. CDR1 MDHEN and CDR2 SYDVKM come from the germline V gene. This CDR3 comprises 15 residues. V trimming: 5 bases; J trimming: 2 bases; junction bases outside the gene matches: 8. DNA for the CDR3: TGTGCCAGCAGTGAACGACCGGGACAGAACTATGGCTACACCTTC. Its protein is CASSERPGQNYGYTF.

The rearrangement links TRBV6-5 to TRBJ1-1; a possible D gene is TRBD1 (5 bases). This CDR3 spans 16 amino acids. The germline V gene has CDR1 MNHEY and CDR2 SVGAGI. Trimming shortened V by 0 bases and J by 5 bases, and 16 bases separated the two germline ends. The CDR3 sequence: CASSYSGAGEGTEAFF. The CDR3 region has the DNA TGTGCCAGCAGTTACTCGGGTGCGGGGGAGGGAACTGAAGCTTTCTTT.

This clone occurred a few times. The V gene is TRBV19, the J gene TRBJ1-5, with 10 bases that match TRBD1. This CDR3 comprises 18 residues. Germline values: CDR1 LNHDA, CDR2 SQIVND (reference sequence). Trimming took 3 bases from V and 1 from J; bases not matched to a gene: 9. In nucleotides, the CDR3 is TGTGCCAGTAGTATCGGGGACAGGGGTCCTACGAGCAATCAGCCCCAGCATTTT. It is translated as CASSIGDRGPTSNQPQHF.

The CDR3 region has the DNA TGTGCCAGCGCAAAGCAGGGGACCGGGGAGCTGTTTTTT. Its protein product is CASAKQGTGELFF. The rearrangement links TRBV2 to TRBJ2-2; TRBD1 is a possible D gene (6 bases). The CDR3 is 13 residues long. Germline V gene sequence: CDR1 SNHLY, CDR2 FYNNEI. Trimming cost V 8 bases and J 5 bases, with 12 bases left between them. The complete variable domain, with remaining parts taken from reference TRBV2 and TRBJ2-2, reads EPEVTQTPSHQVTQMGQEVILRCVPISNHLYFYWYRQILGQKVEFLVSFYNNEISEKSEIFDDQFSVERPDGSNFTLKIRSTKLEDSAMYFCASAKQGTGELFFGEGSRLTVL.

The chain uses TRBV5-1 and TRBJ2-5; weak D call: TRBD1 (6 bases). The CDR3 runs to 13 residues. Trimming cost V 6 bases and J 5 bases, with 14 bases left between them. CDR1 SGHRS and CDR2 YFSETQ come from the germline V gene. The CDR3 region is CASKETGTETQYF. The DNA of the CDR3 is TGCGCCAGCAAAGAAACAGGGACCGAGACCCAGTACTTC.

The V gene is TRBV6-5, the J gene TRBJ1-3; TRBD1 matches 7 bases. V was pared by 2 bases and J by 3 bases, with 4 bases of the junction left unmatched. The CDR3 totals 15 residues. The germline CDR1 and CDR2 sequences are MNHEY and SVGAGI. CDR3 sequence: CASSYVSGGGNTIYF. Here the CDR3 DNA reads TGTGCCAGCAGTTACGTGTCAGGGGGTGGAAACACCATATATTTT.

The gene calls are TRBV7-2 and TRBJ1-3, with 8 nucleotides matching TRBD1. V lost 5 bases to trimming and J lost 1 base; unmatched junction nucleotides: 7. The CDR3 length is 16 residues. The germline V gene has CDR1 SGHTA and CDR2 FQGNSA. The CDR3 region has the DNA TGTGCCAGCAGCAAAATAGACAGGGGTTCTGGAAACACCATATATTTT. It is translated as CASSKIDRGSGNTIYF.

The J gene is TRBJ2-5, the V gene TRBV5-1; D might be TRBD1 (5 bases). Germline CDR1 is SGHRS and CDR2 is YFSETQ. Trimming pared 5 bases from V and 1 base from J, leaving 15 bases between. The CDR3 spans 15 residues. The CDR3 sequence: CASSPVSGPQETQYF. The CDR3, as DNA: TGCGCCAGCAGTCCCGTCTCAGGGCCCCAAGAGACCCAGTACTTC.

This clone was seen once. V gene TRBV28 combines with J gene TRBJ1-1, with D hard to call. CDR1 is MDHEN and CDR2 is SYDVKM in the germline V gene. Trimming stripped 7 bases from V and 2 bases from J, with 8 bases between. The CDR3 is 12 amino acids. Here the CDR3 DNA reads TGTGCCAGCAAGGAGGCAAACACTGAAGCTTTCTTT. Translating it yields CASKEANTEAFF. Combining the CDR3 with reference TRBV28 and TRBJ1-1 gives the whole variable domain DVKVTQSSRYLVKRTGEKVFLECVQDMDHENMFWYRQDPGLGLRLIYFSYDVKMKEKGDIPEGYSVSREKKERFSLILESASTNQTSMYLCASKEANTEAFFGQGTRLTVV.

This rearrangement joins TRBV10-3 to TRBJ2-3; 10 bases are shared with TRBD1. V lost 3 bases to trimming and J lost 5 bases; unmatched junction nucleotides: 2. CDR1 is ENHRY and CDR2 is SYGVKD in the germline V gene. This CDR3 has 14 amino acids. Written as DNA, the CDR3 is TGTGCCATCAGTGACCGGGACAGGGGAGATACGCAGTATTTT. As protein: CAISDRDRGDTQYF.

In regard to this clone: At the DNA level, this CDR3 is encoded by other sequences in the same sample as well. The chain uses TRBV27 and TRBJ2-3, with D perhaps TRBD1 (5 bases). Trimming pared 3 bases from V and 5 bases from J, leaving 6 bases between. The CDR3 is 12 amino acids. Germline CDR1 is MNHEY and CDR2 is SMNVEV (reference sequence). CDR3 sequence: CASSFRGDTQYF. The CDR3 region has the DNA TGTGCCAGCAGTTTTAGGGGAGATACGCAGTATTTT.

The chain joins TRBV6-1 to TRBJ2-1; possible D gene TRBD2, 6 bases. The CDR3 has 15 amino acids. V shed 8 bases and J shed 3 bases, with 17 bases lying between them. From germline, CDR1 is MNHNS and CDR2 SASEGT. The CDR3 nucleotides read TGTGCCAGCCGAACCCCCTTAGCGGACTACAATGAGCAGTTCTTC. Translated: CASRTPLADYNEQFF.

This clone was seen only once. The chain couples TRBV6-5 to TRBJ2-7; 10 positions match TRBD1. The germline V gene has CDR1 MNHEY and CDR2 SVGAGI. The trim removed 0 bases at V and 1 base at J, leaving 0 bases unmatched. CDR3 length equals 15 residues. The CDR3 loop reads CASSYSGQGSYEQYF. CDR3 nucleotides: TGTGCCAGCAGTTACTCGGGACAGGGGTCCTACGAGCAGTACTTC.

The V call is TRBV4-1, the J call TRBJ2-3; 7 bases match TRBD1. CDR1 and CDR2 (germline): MGHRA, YSYEKL. The CDR3 has 14 amino acids. The junction had 1 base not matched to a gene; V was cut back by 1 base and J by 3 bases. The CDR3 coding sequence is TGCGCCAGCAGCCAAGCGGACAGGACAGATACGCAGTATTTT. It specifies CASSQADRTDTQYF.

The rearrangement links TRBV5-6 to TRBJ1-2; maybe TRBD1 (5 bases). The V and J ends lost 2 bases and 5 bases respectively, with 13 bases between them. Germline V gene sequence: CDR1 SGHDT, CDR2 YYEEEE. The CDR3 has 14 residues. CDR3 bases: TGTGCCAGCAGCTTTGTAGGCCAGGGATATGGCTACACCTTC. It yields the protein CASSFVGQGYGYTF.

The gene calls are TRBV5-1 and TRBJ1-2; 8 nucleotides align to TRBD1. The V segment lost 3 bases and the J segment 4 bases; nucleotides outside the gene matches: 8. This CDR3 has 15 amino acids. Germline V gives CDR1 SGHRS, CDR2 YFSETQ. This chain's CDR3 is CASSSTGAMGYGYTF. CDR3 sequence (DNA): TGCGCCAGCAGCTCGACAGGGGCAATGGGCTATGGCTACACCTTC.

The rearrangement uses TRBV30 and TRBJ2-7; D gene unclear. This CDR3 has 14 amino acids. Deletions cut 4 bases from V and 2 bases from J, with 15 bases between. CDR1 is GTSNPN, CDR2 SVGIG, per germline (reference sequence). CDR3 in amino acids: CAWTPPGLPYEQYF. The CDR3, as DNA: TGTGCCTGGACCCCACCAGGATTACCCTACGAGCAGTACTTC.

The chain links TRBV19 to TRBJ2-7, with a possible D match to TRBD1 (5 bases). Germline CDR1 is LNHDA and CDR2 is SQIVND (reference sequence). CDR3 length: 16 amino acids. Trimming removed 4 bases at V and 1 base at J, with 17 bases between. Written as DNA, the CDR3 is TGTGCCAGTAGTACCCGTGGGGCAGGGAAGTCCTACGAGCAGTACTTC. Translating gives CASSTRGAGKSYEQYF.

Only a few counts were recorded for this clone. The rearrangement links TRBV9 to TRBJ2-2; 9 bases are shared with TRBD1. The CDR3 loop spans 19 amino acids. Trimming took 0 bases from V and 1 from J; bases not matched to a gene: 10. CDR1 and CDR2 (germline): SGDLS, YYNGEE. The CDR3, as DNA: TGTGCCAGCAGCGTAGGAAAAGACAGGGGGTATTTGAACACCGGGGAGCTGTTTTTT. Its protein is CASSVGKDRGYLNTGELFF.

This clone was counted between two and nine times. V is TRBV6-1 and J is TRBJ1-6; D gene unclear. CDR1 and CDR2 from the germline V gene are MNHNS and SASEGT. V was cut by 10 bases and J by 3 bases, with 7 bases left in between. CDR3 length equals 12 residues. CDR3 in amino acids: CATRHYNSPLHF. CDR3 nucleotides: TGTGCCACCCGACACTATAATTCACCCCTCCACTTT.

Notes on this clone: Other DNA sequences from this sample encode an identical CDR3 as well. V usage is TRBV2 and J usage is TRBJ2-3; D is perhaps TRBD1 (5 bases). The CDR3 totals 14 residues. The germline V gene encodes CDR1 SNHLY and CDR2 FYNNEI. Trimming took off 3 bases at V and 6 bases at J, with 13 bases between the two ends. CDR3 DNA: TGTGCCAGCAGTGAGCAGGGTACGACGGATACGCAGTATTTT. It translates to CASSEQGTTDTQYF. Combining the CDR3 with reference TRBV2 and TRBJ2-3 gives the whole variable domain EPEVTQTPSHQVTQMGQEVILRCVPISNHLYFYWYRQILGQKVEFLVSFYNNEISEKSEIFDDQFSVERPDGSNFTLKIRSTKLEDSAMYFCASSEQGTTDTQYFGPGTRLTVL.

This chain uses TRBV15 with TRBJ2-3; 9 bases match TRBD2. The CDR3 is made up of 17 amino acids. V lost 1 base and J lost 5; bases outside the gene matches: 10. Germline-derived CDR1 and CDR2 are LNHNV and YYDKDF (reference sequence). The CDR3: CATSRGAAGGSIDTQYF. As DNA, the CDR3 is TGTGCCACCAGCAGAGGGGCAGCGGGAGGTTCTATAGATACGCAGTATTTT.

This clone was counted only a few times. The rearrangement links TRBV6-5 to TRBJ1-1; 7 bases are a match to TRBD1. The CDR3 sequence is 16 residues long. After removal of 4 bases from V and 3 bases from J, the junction contained 11 bases not matched to a gene. Germline V lookup: CDR1 MNHEY, CDR2 SVGAGI. This CDR3 reads CASSFATGPGDTEAFF. CDR3 in DNA: TGTGCCAGCAGTTTCGCGACAGGGCCCGGGGACACTGAAGCTTTCTTT.

The V call is TRBV29-1, the J call TRBJ1-4; D may be TRBD1 (5 bases). The germline V and J ends were trimmed by 4 bases and 7 bases, with 10 bases remaining between them. The CDR3 runs 12 residues. From germline, CDR1 is SQVTM and CDR2 ANQGSEA. CDR3 DNA sequence: TGCAGCGTTGCGGGGGGTGGTGAAAAACTGTTTTTT. Its protein is CSVAGGGEKLFF.